This T cell receptor (beta chain) was retrieved from a study of blood T cell repertoires in COVID-19. Germline CDR1 MNHEY, CDR2 SMNVEV (reference sequence). This CDR3 has 13 amino acids. V was cut by 6 bases and J by 6 bases, with 14 bases left in between. Per the original methods: Estimates of nucleated cell counts were drawn from the amplification of reference gene primers. Assay: immunoSEQ multiplex PCR; the TCRdb copy retains only in-frame clones and omits some. The V and J calls and the clone size are those of that table, but D and trimming were determined from the DNA. The table shows 250,000 to 350,000 clones, with roughly 90% occurring only once.

The sequence was collected from a woman in her 50s who had recovered from COVID-19. The material sequenced was peripheral blood. V and J are TRBV27 and TRBJ1-1, with a possible D match to TRBD1 (6 bases). The CDR3 reads CASSSPGVAEAFF. The CDR3 DNA follows: TGTGCCAGCAGCAGCCCAGGGGTGGCTGAAGCTTTCTTT.